The present T cell receptor (beta chain) was sequenced within a study of lymphopenia after photon versus proton radiotherapy. Study-wide results and limits: Oligoclonal CD8+ Temra expansion after nadir drove photon patients' diversity drop. Authors raise, but do not show, better survival with proton therapy. Photon-treated patients lost naive T cells and TCR diversity; proton-treated stayed stable.

The CDR3 covers 14 residues. Germline V gives CDR1 SGHTA, CDR2 FQGTGA. V lost 3 bases and J lost 10; bases outside the gene matches: 7. To note about this clone: Its specificity is unknown.

This table comes from immunoSEQ multiplex PCR, and its TCRdb copy is limited to in-frame clones, with some not included. Found here are more than 70,000 clones, about 83% of them singletons; the top ten hold approximately 1.4%. The specimen comprised peripheral blood, sampled from a patient treated with proton-based radiotherapy. The sequence was obtained from a man in his sixties with pancreatic cancer. The chain joins TRBV7-3 to TRBJ2-2, with 8 bases lining up with TRBD2. The CDR3 DNA reads as TGTGCCAGCAGCTTGGGGACTAGTAACGTGGAGCTGTTTTTT. This gives the protein CASSLGTSNVELFF.